A selection of T cell receptor beta chains follows, all from one sample in a study of CD8 T cells in ankylosing spondylitis. TCRdb re-called the 5' RACE reads with MiXCR, one entry per CDR3 protein. The sample contains roughly 700,000 distinct CDR3 sequences, around 20% of which appear only once. Sequenced material: blood, either unsorted or a sorted T cell fraction (not recorded which). The receptors stem from a male donor with ankylosing spondylitis. Each CDR3 is given with its conserved first and last residue. The D gene is left open where the match is weak. For some rows the clone size is stated as once, few or many, or as a class when expanded; others skip it.

v_gene	abundance	j_gene	d_gene	CDR3aa	CDR3nt
TRBV25-1	NA	TRBJ2-7	TRBD2	CASSDSGGPYEQYF	TGTGCCAGCAGTGATTCGGGAGGGCCCTACGAGCAGTACTTC
TRBV12-3/TRBV12-4	NA	TRBJ2-7	TRBD2	CASSFDIAGTSRSSYEQYF	TGTGCCAGCAGTTTCGATATCGCCGGGACTAGCCGGAGCTCCTACGAGCAGTACTTC
TRBV29-1	NA	TRBJ1-5	NA	CSVGWGNQPQHF	TGCAGCGTTGGGTGGGGAAATCAGCCCCAGCATTTT
TRBV6-5	few	TRBJ2-5	NA	CASSYRPTAVQETQYF	TGTGCCAGCAGTTACCGACCTACAGCCGTCCAAGAGACCCAGTACTTC
TRBV20-1	NA	TRBJ2-4	NA	CSARAPAKNIQYF	TGCAGTGCTAGAGCCCCAGCCAAAAACATTCAGTACTTC
TRBV9	many	TRBJ2-2	NA	CASSVGGGTGELFF	TGTGCCAGCAGCGTAGGTGGGGGGACCGGGGAGCTGTTTTTT
TRBV5-6	NA	TRBJ2-2	NA	CASSLGEIGELFF	TGTGCCAGCAGCTTGGGGGAGATCGGGGAGCTGTTTTTT
TRBV7-9	NA	TRBJ2-7	TRBD2	CASSGSGGDYEQYF	TGTGCCAGCAGCGGTAGCGGGGGGGACTACGAGCAGTACTTC
TRBV6-6	NA	TRBJ2-1	NA	CASSDPGDEQFF	TGTGCCAGCAGTGACCCGGGGGATGAGCAGTTCTTC
TRBV15	NA	TRBJ2-1	TRBD2	CATRLAGTYNEQFF	TGTGCCACCCGACTAGCGGGGACCTACAATGAGCAGTTCTTC
TRBV5-5	NA	TRBJ2-3	NA	CASSLRVGLLDTQYF	TGTGCCAGCAGCTTGCGGGTCGGGTTATTAGATACGCAGTATTTT
TRBV25-1	many	TRBJ1-1	NA	CASSEWNTEAFF	TGTGCCAGCAGTGAATGGAACACTGAAGCTTTCTTT
TRBV30	NA	TRBJ2-1	NA	CAWRLRSYNEQFF	TGTGCCTGGAGGTTACGCTCCTACAATGAGCAGTTCTTC
TRBV5-1	few	TRBJ2-7	NA	CASNIDSGKGEQYF	TGCGCCAGCAACATCGACAGTGGGAAGGGGGAGCAGTACTTC
TRBV7-2	NA	TRBJ2-7	NA	CASSLGVRNPYEQYF	TGTGCCAGCAGCTTAGGGGTCAGGAACCCCTACGAGCAGTACTTC
TRBV10-3	few	TRBJ2-5	TRBD2	CAISESGLAGAQETQYF	TGTGCCATCAGTGAGTCGGGACTAGCGGGGGCCCAAGAGACCCAGTACTTC
TRBV20-1	NA	TRBJ1-5	NA	CSAPQESNQPQHF	TGCAGTGCCCCTCAGGAGAGCAATCAGCCCCAGCATTTT
TRBV12-3/TRBV12-4	NA	TRBJ2-1	NA	CASSLARDDNEQFF	TGTGCCAGCAGTTTGGCGCGGGATGACAATGAGCAGTTCTTC
TRBV20-1	NA	TRBJ2-1	NA	CSARVWEAKSSNEQFF	TGCAGTGCTAGAGTTTGGGAGGCTAAGTCCTCCAATGAGCAGTTCTTC
TRBV7-6	NA	TRBJ1-2	NA	CASGRTVGANYGYTF	TGTGCCAGCGGCAGGACAGTAGGAGCTAACTATGGCTACACCTTC
TRBV9	NA	TRBJ2-2	TRBD2	CASSKWLAGDTGELFF	TGTGCCAGCAGCAAGTGGCTAGCGGGAGACACCGGGGAGCTGTTTTTT
TRBV27	few	TRBJ2-7	NA	CASSFGGVAYEQYF	TGTGCCAGCAGTTTTGGAGGTGTCGCCTACGAGCAGTACTTC
TRBV10-3	NA	TRBJ1-5	TRBD1	CAISGGTAGSNQPQHF	TGTGCCATCAGTGGTGGGACAGCGGGGTCCAATCAGCCCCAGCATTTT
TRBV7-8	few	TRBJ2-5	NA	CASSPLASQETQYF	TGTGCCAGCAGCCCCCTAGCGAGCCAAGAGACCCAGTACTTC
TRBV7-9	few	TRBJ2-7	TRBD1	CASSPGTGVYIEQYF	TGTGCCAGCAGCCCCGGGACAGGGGTTTATATAGAGCAGTACTTC
TRBV7-2	few	TRBJ2-1	TRBD2	CASSLGGRAGTQNEQFF	TGTGCCAGCAGCTTAGGGGGTCGAGCGGGGACTCAGAATGAGCAGTTCTTC
TRBV12-3/TRBV12-4	NA	TRBJ2-7	TRBD1	CASKYGTASYEQYF	TGTGCCAGCAAGTATGGGACAGCCTCCTACGAGCAGTACTTC
TRBV24-1	few	TRBJ1-2	NA	CATSDYGRLFWGYTF	TGTGCCACCAGTGACTACGGGCGGTTATTTTGGGGCTACACCTTC
TRBV20-1	few	TRBJ2-6	NA	CSASTRAVSLSGANVLTF	TGCAGTGCTAGCACCAGGGCAGTTTCGCTCTCTGGGGCCAACGTCCTGACTTTC
TRBV15	few	TRBJ2-1	TRBD2	CATSTRISGTYNEQFF	TGTGCCACCAGCACCCGGATTAGCGGGACCTACAATGAGCAGTTCTTC
TRBV20-1	few	TRBJ2-7	NA	CSASRLASGEQYF	TGCAGTGCTAGTCGGCTAGCTTCGGGTGAGCAGTACTTC
TRBV29-1	few	TRBJ1-3	NA	CSVAGRSGNTIYF	TGCAGCGTTGCAGGGCGCTCTGGAAACACCATATATTTT
TRBV12-3/TRBV12-4	NA	TRBJ2-3	TRBD2	CASTTTEGASGEVDTQYF	TGTGCCAGCACCACTACCGAGGGGGCTAGCGGGGAGGTAGATACGCAGTATTTT
TRBV28	NA	TRBJ1-1	NA	CASSLVGLMNTEAFF	TGTGCCAGCAGTTTAGTCGGGCTCATGAACACTGAAGCTTTCTTT
TRBV5-1	NA	TRBJ2-5	NA	CASSGGPRETQYF	TGCGCCAGCAGCGGGGGACCTCGGGAGACCCAGTACTTC
TRBV5-1	once	TRBJ1-1	TRBD1	CASSPGTGAQNTEAFF	TGCGCCAGCAGCCCCGGGACAGGGGCTCAGAACACTGAAGCTTTCTTT
TRBV15	few	TRBJ2-2	NA	CATSRDQTVGELFF	TGTGCCACCAGCAGAGATCAGACTGTCGGGGAGCTGTTTTTT
TRBV6-1	few	TRBJ2-2	TRBD1	CASTRTPRDSLTGELFF	TGTGCCAGCACCCGAACCCCCCGGGACAGCCTAACCGGGGAGCTGTTTTTT
TRBV7-9	NA	TRBJ2-5	NA	CASSLGDRTVETQYF	TGTGCCAGCAGCTTAGGAGACAGGACCGTAGAGACCCAGTACTTC
TRBV3-1	few	TRBJ2-7	NA	CASSHTTGEQYF	TGTGCCAGCAGCCACACTACAGGAGAGCAGTACTTC
TRBV2	NA	TRBJ2-7	TRBD2	CASSGGLAGGPFQYF	TGTGCCAGCAGTGGGGGTCTAGCGGGGGGCCCTTTTCAGTACTTC
TRBV5-1	NA	TRBJ2-1	NA	CASTPLGRKGNEQFF	TGCGCCAGCACTCCCTTAGGGCGGAAGGGCAATGAGCAGTTCTTC
TRBV4-1	NA	TRBJ1-1	NA	CASSLMGTPLEAFF	TGCGCCAGCAGCTTAATGGGGACACCACTTGAAGCTTTCTTT
TRBV29-1	few	TRBJ1-1	NA	CSVTGGSEAFF	TGCAGCGTTACGGGAGGTTCTGAAGCTTTCTTT
TRBV20-1	NA	TRBJ2-7	NA	CSASDQGGPYEQYF	TGCAGTGCCTCAGACCAGGGGGGTCCGTACGAGCAGTACTTC
TRBV20-1	few	TRBJ2-1	NA	CSAIPSQPKSNEQFF	TGCAGTGCAATTCCGTCCCAACCCAAAAGCAATGAGCAGTTCTTC
TRBV11-2	few	TRBJ2-1	NA	CASSPQGTRRYNEQFF	TGTGCCAGCAGCCCTCAGGGGACGAGGCGCTACAATGAGCAGTTCTTC
TRBV14	NA	TRBJ2-1	NA	CASSLGLGGPNEQFF	TGTGCCAGCAGTCTTGGTTTAGGAGGACCTAATGAGCAGTTCTTC